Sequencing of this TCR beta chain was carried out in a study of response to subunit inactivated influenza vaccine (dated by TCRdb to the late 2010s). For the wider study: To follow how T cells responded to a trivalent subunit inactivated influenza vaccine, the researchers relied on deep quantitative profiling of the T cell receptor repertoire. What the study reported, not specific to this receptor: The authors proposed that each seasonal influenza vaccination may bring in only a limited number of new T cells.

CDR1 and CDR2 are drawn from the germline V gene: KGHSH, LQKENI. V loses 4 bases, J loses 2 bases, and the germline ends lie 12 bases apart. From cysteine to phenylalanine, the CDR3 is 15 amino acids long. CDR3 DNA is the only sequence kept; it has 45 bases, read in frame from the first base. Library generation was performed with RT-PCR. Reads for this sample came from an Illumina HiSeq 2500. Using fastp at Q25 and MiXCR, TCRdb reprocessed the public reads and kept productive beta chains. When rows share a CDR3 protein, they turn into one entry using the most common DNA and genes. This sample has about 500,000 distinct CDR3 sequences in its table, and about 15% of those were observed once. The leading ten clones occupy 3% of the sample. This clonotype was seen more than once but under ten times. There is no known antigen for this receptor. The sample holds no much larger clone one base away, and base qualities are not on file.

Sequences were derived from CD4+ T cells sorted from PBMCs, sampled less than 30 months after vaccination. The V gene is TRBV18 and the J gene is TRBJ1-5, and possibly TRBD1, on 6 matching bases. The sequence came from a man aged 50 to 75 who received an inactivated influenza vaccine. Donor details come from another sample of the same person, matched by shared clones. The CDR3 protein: CASSQGGSGNQPQHF. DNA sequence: TGTGCCAGCTCACAGGGGGGCTCGGGCAATCAGCCCCAGCATTTT.